This T cell receptor (beta chain) came from a study of identical twins. This clonotype was detected a few times. TCRdb re-called the 5' RACE reads through MiXCR, storing one row per CDR3 protein. Of approximately 250,000 distinct CDR3 sequences in the sample, 6.5% are singletons; the top ten hold 13% to 15%. The CDR3 loop spans 12 amino acids. V lost 9 bases and J 5 bases, leaving 10 bases between the germline ends. CDR1 is MNHNY and CDR2 is SVGAGI in the germline V gene (reference sequence). These same data were also listed under a study on T cells expressing NK-cell markers.

The chain combines TRBV6-6 with TRBJ2-2; weak D call: TRBD1 (6 bases). The specimen sequenced was CD8+ T cells sorted from blood. The receptor was derived from a woman aged 18-35 years in good health. This CDR3 reads CASGQLTGELFF. The DNA for the CDR3 is TGTGCCAGTGGACAGCTTACCGGGGAGCTGTTTTTT.